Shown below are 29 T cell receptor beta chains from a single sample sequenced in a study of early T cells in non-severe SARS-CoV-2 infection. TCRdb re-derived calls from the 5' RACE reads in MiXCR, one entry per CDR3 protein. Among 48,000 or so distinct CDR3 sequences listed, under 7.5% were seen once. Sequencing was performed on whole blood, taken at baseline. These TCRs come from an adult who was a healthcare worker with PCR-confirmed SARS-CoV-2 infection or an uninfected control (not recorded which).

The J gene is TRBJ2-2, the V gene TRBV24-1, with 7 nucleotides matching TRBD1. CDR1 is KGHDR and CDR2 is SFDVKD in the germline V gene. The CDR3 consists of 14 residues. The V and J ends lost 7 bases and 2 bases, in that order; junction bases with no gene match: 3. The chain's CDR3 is CATRGTANTGELFF. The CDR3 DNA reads TGTGCCACCAGGGGGACAGCTAACACCGGGGAGCTGTTTTTT.

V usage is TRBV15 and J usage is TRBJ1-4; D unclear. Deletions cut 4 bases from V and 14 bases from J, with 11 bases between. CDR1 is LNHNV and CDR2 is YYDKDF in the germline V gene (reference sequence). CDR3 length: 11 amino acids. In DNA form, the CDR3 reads TGTGCCACCAGCAAAGGACTGGGGCTGTTTTTT. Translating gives CATSKGLGLFF.

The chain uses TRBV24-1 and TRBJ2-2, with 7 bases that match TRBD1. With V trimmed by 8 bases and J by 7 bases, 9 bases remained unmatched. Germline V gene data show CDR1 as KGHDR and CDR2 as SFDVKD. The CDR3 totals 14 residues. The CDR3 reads CATNRGSSGGELFF. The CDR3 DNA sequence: TGTGCCACCAACAGGGGCTCATCCGGCGGGGAGCTGTTTTTT.

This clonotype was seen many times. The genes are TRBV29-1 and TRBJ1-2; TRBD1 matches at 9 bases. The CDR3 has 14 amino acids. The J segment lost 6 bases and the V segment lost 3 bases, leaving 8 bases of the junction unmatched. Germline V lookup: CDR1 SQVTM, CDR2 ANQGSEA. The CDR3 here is CSVEQSGQGNGYTF. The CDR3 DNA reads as TGCAGCGTTGAGCAATCGGGACAGGGAAATGGCTACACCTTC.

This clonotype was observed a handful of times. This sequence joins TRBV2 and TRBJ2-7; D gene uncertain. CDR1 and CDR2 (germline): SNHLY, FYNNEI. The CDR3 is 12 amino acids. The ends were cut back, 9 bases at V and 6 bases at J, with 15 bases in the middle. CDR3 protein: CASSLGTTEQYF. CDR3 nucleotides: TGTGCCAGTAGCCTCGGTACAACCGAGCAGTACTTC.

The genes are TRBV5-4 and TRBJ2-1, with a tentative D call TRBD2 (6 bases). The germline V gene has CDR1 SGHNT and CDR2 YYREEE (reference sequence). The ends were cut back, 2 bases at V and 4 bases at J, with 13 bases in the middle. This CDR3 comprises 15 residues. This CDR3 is CASSFKSGLYNEQFF. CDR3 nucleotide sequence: TGTGCCAGCAGCTTTAAGAGCGGGCTATACAATGAGCAGTTCTTC.

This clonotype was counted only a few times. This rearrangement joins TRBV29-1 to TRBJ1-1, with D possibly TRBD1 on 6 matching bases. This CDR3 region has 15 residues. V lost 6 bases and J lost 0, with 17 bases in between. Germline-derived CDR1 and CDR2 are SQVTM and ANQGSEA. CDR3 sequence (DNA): TGCAGCGTGGAGGGAGGGGGGATCCTGAACACTGAAGCTTTCTTT. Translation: CSVEGGGILNTEAFF. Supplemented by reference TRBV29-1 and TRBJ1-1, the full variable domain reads SAVISQKPSRDICQRGTSLTIQCQVDSQVTMMFWYRQQPGQSLTLIATANQGSEATYESGFVIDKFPISRPNLTFSTLTVSNMSPEDSSIYLCSVEGGGILNTEAFFGQGTRLTVV.

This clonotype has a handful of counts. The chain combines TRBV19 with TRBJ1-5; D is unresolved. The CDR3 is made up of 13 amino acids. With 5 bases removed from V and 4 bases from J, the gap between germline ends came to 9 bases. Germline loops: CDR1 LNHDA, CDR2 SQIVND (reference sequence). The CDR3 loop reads CASSLEENQPQHF. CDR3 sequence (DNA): TGTGCCAGTAGTTTGGAAGAGAATCAGCCCCAGCATTTT.

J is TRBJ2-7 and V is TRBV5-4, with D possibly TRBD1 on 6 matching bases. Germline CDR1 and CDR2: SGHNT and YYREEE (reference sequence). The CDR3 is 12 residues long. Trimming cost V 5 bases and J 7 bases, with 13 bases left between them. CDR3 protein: CASSYGQTEQYF. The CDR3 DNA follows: TGTGCCAGCAGTTACGGACAGACAGAGCAGTACTTC.

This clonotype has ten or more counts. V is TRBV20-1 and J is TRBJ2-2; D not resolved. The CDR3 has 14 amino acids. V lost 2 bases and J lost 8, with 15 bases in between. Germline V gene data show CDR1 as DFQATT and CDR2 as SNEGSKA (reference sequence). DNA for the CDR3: TGCAGTGCTAGACCTGGTCAGACCGGGGGGGAGCTGTTTTTT. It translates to CSARPGQTGGELFF.

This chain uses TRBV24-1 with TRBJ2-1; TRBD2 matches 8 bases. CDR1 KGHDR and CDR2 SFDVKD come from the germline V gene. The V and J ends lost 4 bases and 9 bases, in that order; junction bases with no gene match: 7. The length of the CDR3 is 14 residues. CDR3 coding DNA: TGTGCCACCAGTGACTGGACTAGCCACAGTGAGCAGTTCTTC. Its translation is CATSDWTSHSEQFF.

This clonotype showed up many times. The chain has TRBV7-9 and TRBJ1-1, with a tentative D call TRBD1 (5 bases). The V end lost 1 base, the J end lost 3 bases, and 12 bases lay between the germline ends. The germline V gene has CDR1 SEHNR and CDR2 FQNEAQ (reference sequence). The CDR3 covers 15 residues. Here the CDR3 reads CASSLVRGWDTEAFF. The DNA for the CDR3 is TGTGCCAGCAGCTTAGTACGGGGGTGGGACACTGAAGCTTTCTTT. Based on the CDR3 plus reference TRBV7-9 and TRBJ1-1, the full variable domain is DTGVSQNPRHKITKRGQNVTFRCDPISEHNRLYWYRQTLGQGPEFLTYFQNEAQLEKSRLLSDRFSAERPKGSFSTLEIQRTEQGDSAMYLCASSLVRGWDTEAFFGQGTRLTVV.

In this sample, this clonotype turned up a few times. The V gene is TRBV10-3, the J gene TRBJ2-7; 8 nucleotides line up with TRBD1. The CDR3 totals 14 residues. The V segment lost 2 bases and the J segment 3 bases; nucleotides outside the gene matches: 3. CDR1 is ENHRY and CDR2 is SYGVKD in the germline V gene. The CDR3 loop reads CAISERGQGYEQYF. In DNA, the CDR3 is TGTGCCATCAGTGAGCGTGGACAGGGCTACGAGCAGTACTTC.

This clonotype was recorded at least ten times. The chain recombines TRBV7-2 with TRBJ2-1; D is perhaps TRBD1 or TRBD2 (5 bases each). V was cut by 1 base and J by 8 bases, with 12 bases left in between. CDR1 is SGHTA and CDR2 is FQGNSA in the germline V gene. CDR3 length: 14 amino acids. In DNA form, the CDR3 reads TGTGCCAGCAGCTTAGAGATGGGGCGGGATGAGCAGTTCTTC. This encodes CASSLEMGRDEQFF.

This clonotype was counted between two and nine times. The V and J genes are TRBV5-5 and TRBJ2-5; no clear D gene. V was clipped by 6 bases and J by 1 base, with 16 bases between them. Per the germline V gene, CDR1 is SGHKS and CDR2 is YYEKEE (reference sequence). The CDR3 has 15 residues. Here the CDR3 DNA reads TGTGCCAGCACTCCGAGAATAGCTTCCCAAGAGACCCAGTACTTC. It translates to CASTPRIASQETQYF.

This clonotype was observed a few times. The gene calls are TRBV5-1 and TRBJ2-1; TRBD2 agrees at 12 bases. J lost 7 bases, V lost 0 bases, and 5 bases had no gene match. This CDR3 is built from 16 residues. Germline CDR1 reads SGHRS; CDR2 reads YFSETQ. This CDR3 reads CASSLGTSGRINEQFF. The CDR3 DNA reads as TGCGCCAGCAGCTTGGGTACTAGCGGGAGGATTAATGAGCAGTTCTTC.

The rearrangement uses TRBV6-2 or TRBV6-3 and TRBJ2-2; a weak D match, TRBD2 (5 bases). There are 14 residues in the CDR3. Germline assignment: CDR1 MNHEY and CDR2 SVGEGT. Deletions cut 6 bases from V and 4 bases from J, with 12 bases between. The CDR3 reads CASSLTRGTGELFF. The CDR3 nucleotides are TGTGCCAGCAGCCTGACACGGGGCACCGGGGAGCTGTTTTTT.

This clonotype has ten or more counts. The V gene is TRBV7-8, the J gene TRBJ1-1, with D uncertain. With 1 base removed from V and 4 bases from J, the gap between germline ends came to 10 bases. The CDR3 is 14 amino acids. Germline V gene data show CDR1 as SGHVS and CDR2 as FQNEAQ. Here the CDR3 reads CASSLGPGSTEAFF. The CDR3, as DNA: TGTGCCAGCAGCTTAGGACCGGGATCCACTGAAGCTTTCTTT.

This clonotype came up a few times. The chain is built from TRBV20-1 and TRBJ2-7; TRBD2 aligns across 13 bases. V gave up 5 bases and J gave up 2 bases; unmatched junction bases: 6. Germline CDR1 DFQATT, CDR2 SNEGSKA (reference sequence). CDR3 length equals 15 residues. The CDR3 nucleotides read TGCAGTGCTGGCCGGACTAGCGGGGGTCCCTACGAGCAGTACTTC. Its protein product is CSAGRTSGGPYEQYF.

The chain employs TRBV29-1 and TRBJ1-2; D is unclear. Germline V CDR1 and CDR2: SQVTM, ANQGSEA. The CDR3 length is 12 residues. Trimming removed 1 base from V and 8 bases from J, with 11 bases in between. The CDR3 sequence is CSVEGAFGGYTF. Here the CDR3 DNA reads TGCAGCGTTGAAGGGGCATTCGGCGGCTACACCTTC.

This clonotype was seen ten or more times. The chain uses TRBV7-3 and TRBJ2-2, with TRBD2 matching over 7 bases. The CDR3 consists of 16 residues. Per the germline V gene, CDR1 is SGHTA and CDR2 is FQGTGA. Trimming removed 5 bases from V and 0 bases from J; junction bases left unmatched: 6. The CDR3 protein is CASSPRTRANTGELFF. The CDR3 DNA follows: TGTGCCAGCAGCCCCCGGACTAGAGCGAACACCGGGGAGCTGTTTTTT.

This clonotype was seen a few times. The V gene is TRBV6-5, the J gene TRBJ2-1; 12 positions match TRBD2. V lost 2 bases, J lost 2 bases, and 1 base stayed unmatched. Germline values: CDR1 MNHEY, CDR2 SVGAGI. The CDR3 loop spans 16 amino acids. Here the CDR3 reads CASSYRTSGTYNEQFF. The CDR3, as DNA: TGTGCCAGCAGTTACCGGACTAGCGGGACCTACAATGAGCAGTTCTTC.

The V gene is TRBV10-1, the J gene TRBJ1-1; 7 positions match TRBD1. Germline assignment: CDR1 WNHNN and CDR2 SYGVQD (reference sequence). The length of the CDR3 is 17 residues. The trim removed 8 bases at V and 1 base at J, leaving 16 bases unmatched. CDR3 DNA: TGCGCCAGCCCCCGTCAGGGGGACACCATCGGGAACACTGAAGCTTTCTTT. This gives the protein CASPRQGDTIGNTEAFF.

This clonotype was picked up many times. The CDR3 reads CASSRQVDTQYF. The CDR3, as DNA: TGTGCCAGCAGTCGGCAGGTCGATACGCAGTATTTT. This sequence joins TRBV12-3 or TRBV12-4 and TRBJ2-3; no clear D gene. The V end lost 5 bases, the J end lost 6 bases, and 9 bases lay between the germline ends. The CDR3 has 12 amino acids.

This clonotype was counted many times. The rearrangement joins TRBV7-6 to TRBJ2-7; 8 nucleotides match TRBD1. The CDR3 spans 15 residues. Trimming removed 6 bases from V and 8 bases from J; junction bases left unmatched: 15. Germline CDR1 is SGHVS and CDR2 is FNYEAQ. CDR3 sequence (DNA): TGTGCCAGCAGTCCAAGCCCCCAGGGGGCTCATCAGCAGTACTTC. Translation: CASSPSPQGAHQQYF.

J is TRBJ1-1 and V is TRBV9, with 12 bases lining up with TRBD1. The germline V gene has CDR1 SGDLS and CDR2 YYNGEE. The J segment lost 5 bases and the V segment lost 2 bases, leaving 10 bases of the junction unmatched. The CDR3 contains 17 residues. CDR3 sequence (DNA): TGTGCCAGCAGCGTGGGGACAGGGGGCCTGGTGGGGACTGAAGCTTTCTTT. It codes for CASSVGTGGLVGTEAFF.

The CDR3 is CASSLDYGSYEQYF. CDR3 DNA: TGTGCCAGCAGCTTGGACTACGGCTCCTACGAGCAGTACTTC. This rearrangement joins TRBV5-6 to TRBJ2-7; D remains unclear. CDR1 and CDR2 from the germline V gene are SGHDT and YYEEEE. The V gene lost 0 bases and the J gene lost 0 bases, with 7 bases spanning the gap. This CDR3 has 14 residues.

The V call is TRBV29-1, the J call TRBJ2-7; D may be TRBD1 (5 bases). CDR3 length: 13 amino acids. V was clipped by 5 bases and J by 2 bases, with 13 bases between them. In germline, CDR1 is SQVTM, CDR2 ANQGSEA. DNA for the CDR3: TGCAGCGTTACTACGACAGCCGCCTACGAGCAGTACTTC. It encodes CSVTTTAAYEQYF.

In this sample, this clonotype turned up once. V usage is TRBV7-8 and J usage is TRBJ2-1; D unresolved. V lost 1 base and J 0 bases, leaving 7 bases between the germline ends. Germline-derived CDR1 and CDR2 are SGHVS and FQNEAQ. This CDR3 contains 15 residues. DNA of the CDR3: TGTGCCAGCAGCTTAGACCACGCCTCCTACAATGAGCAGTTCTTC. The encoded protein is CASSLDHASYNEQFF.